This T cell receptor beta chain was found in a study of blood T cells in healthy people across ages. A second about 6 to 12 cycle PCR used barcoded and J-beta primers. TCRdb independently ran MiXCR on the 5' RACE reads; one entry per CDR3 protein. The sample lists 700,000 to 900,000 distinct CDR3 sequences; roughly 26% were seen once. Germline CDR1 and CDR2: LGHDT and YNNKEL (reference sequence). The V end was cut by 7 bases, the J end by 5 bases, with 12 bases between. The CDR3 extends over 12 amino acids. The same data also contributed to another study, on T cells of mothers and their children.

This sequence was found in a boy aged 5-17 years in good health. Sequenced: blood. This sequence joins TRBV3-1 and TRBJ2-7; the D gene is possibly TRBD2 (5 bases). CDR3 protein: CASNSLGDEQYF. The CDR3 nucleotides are TGTGCCAGCAACTCGTTGGGAGACGAGCAGTACTTC.